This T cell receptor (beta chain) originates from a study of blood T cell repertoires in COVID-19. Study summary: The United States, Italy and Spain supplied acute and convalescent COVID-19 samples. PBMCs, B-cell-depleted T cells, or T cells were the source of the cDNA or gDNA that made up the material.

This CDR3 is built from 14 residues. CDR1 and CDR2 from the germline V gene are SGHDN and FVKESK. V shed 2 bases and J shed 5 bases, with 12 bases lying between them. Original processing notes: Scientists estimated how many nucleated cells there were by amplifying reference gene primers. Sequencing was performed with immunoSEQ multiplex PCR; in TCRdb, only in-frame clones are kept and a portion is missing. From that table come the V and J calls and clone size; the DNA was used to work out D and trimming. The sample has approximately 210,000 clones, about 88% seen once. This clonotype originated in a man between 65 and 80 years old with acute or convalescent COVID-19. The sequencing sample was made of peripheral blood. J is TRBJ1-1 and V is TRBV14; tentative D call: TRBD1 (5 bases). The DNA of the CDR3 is TGTGCCAGCAGCCAAACCTCAGGGATGACTGAAGCTTTCTTT. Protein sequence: CASSQTSGMTEAFF.